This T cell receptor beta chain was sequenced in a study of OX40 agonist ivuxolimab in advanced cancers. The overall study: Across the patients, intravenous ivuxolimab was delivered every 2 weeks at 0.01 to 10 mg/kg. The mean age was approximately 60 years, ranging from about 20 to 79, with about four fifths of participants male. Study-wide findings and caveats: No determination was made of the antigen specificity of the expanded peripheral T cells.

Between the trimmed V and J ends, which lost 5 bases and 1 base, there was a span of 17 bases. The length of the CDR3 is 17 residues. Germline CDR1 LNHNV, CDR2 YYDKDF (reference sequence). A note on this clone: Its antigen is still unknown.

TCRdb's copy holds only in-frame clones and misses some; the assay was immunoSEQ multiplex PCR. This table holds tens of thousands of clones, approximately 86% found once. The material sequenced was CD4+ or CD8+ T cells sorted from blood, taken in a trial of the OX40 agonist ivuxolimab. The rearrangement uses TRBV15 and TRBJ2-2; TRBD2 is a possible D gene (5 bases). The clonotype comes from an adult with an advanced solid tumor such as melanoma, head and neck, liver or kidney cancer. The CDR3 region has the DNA TGTGCCACCAGCCCCCTTGGGAGCAGGCGGAACACCGGGGAGCTGTTTTTT. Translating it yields CATSPLGSRRNTGELFF. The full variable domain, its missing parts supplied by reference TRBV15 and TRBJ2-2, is DAMVIQNPRYQVTQFGKPVTLSCSQTLNHNVMYWYQQKSSQAPKLLFHYYDKDFNNEADTPDNFQSRRPNTSFCFLDIRSPGLGDTAMYLCATSPLGSRRNTGELFFGEGSRLTVL.